Listed below are T cell receptor beta chains from one sample, sequenced in a study of blood T cell repertoires in COVID-19. Sequencing used immunoSEQ multiplex PCR; TCRdb keeps in-frame clones, though not all of them. The profile shows about 120,000 clones, approximately 87% of them singletons. The sample consisted of peripheral blood. The source of these receptors is a woman in her seventies with acute or convalescent COVID-19. Each CDR3 is given with its conserved first and last residue. The order of the fields is V gene, D gene, J gene, clone size, CDR3 protein, CDR3 DNA. The D gene is left open where the match is weak. Clone size is not always given. Where it is, it says once, few, many or a class for expanded clones.

V: TRBV28; D: TRBD1; J: TRBJ1-2; size: NA; CDR3: CASRRDRGSNYGYTF; DNA: TGTGCCAGCAGACGGGACAGGGGGAGTAACTATGGCTACACCTTC
V: TRBV9; D: NA; J: TRBJ2-7; size: NA; CDR3: CASSVGGPIYEQYF; DNA: TGTGCCAGCAGCGTAGGGGGGCCCATCTACGAGCAGTACTTC
V: TRBV28; D: NA; J: TRBJ1-1; size: NA; CDR3: CASSLFSAGRDEAFF; DNA: TGTGCCAGCAGTTTATTTTCGGCAGGCAGGGATGAAGCTTTCTTT
V: TRBV6-6; D: NA; J: TRBJ1-5; size: NA; CDR3: CASSYGTNQPQHF; DNA: TGTGCCAGCAGTTACGGGACTAATCAGCCCCAGCATTTT
V: TRBV5-1; D: NA; J: TRBJ2-1; size: NA; CDR3: CASSLRGGRAAYNEQFF; DNA: TGCGCCAGCAGCTTGCGTGGCGGGCGGGCGGCCTACAATGAGCAGTTCTTC
V: TRBV10-3; D: TRBD1; J: TRBJ2-2; size: NA; CDR3: CAISEWIGGQGITGELFF; DNA: TGTGCCATCAGTGAATGGATAGGCGGACAGGGGATCACCGGGGAGCTGTTTTTT
V: TRBV11-2; D: TRBD1; J: TRBJ1-2; size: NA; CDR3: CASSGGQGAYGYTF; DNA: TGTGCCAGCAGCGGGGGACAGGGGGCCTATGGCTACACCTTC
V: TRBV4-2; D: TRBD1; J: TRBJ1-4; size: NA; CDR3: CASSQRGQGGEKLFF; DNA: TGTGCCAGCAGCCAAAGGGGACAGGGAGGTGAAAAACTGTTTTTT
V: TRBV28; D: NA; J: TRBJ1-6; size: NA; CDR3: CASSLYDKETGSSYNSPLHF; DNA: TGTGCCAGCAGTTTATACGACAAAGAAACAGGGAGCTCCTATAATTCACCCCTCCACTTT
V: TRBV12-3/TRBV12-4; D: NA; J: TRBJ1-6; size: NA; CDR3: CASSLGQNSPLHF; DNA: TGTGCCAGCAGTTTAGGCCAGAATTCACCCCTCCACTTT
V: TRBV18; D: TRBD2; J: TRBJ2-1; size: NA; CDR3: CASSPRLAASYNEQFF; DNA: TGTGCCAGCTCACCACGACTAGCGGCCTCCTACAATGAGCAGTTCTTC
V: TRBV3-1/TRBV3-2; D: TRBD1; J: TRBJ1-2; size: NA; CDR3: CASSPRGTGAGYGYTF; DNA: TGTGCCAGCAGCCCTCGCGGGACAGGGGCCGGCTATGGCTACACCTTC
V: TRBV29-1; D: NA; J: TRBJ1-1; size: NA; CDR3: CSVEGESDTEAFF; DNA: TGCAGCGTTGAAGGGGAGAGCGACACTGAAGCTTTCTTT
V: TRBV7-6; D: NA; J: TRBJ2-1; size: NA; CDR3: CASSFGRTEQFF; DNA: TGTGCCAGCAGCTTCGGACGGACAGAGCAGTTCTTC
V: TRBV3-1/TRBV3-2; D: TRBD1; J: TRBJ1-5; size: NA; CDR3: CASSPTGENNQPQHF; DNA: TGTGCCAGCAGCCCGACAGGGGAGAACAATCAGCCCCAGCATTTT
V: TRBV19; D: NA; J: TRBJ2-1; size: NA; CDR3: CASSPNRDNEQFF; DNA: TGTGCCAGTAGCCCAAACAGGGACAATGAGCAGTTCTTC
V: TRBV19; D: TRBD1; J: TRBJ1-5; size: NA; CDR3: CASSMTGGAGNQPQHF; DNA: TGTGCCAGTAGTATGACAGGGGGCGCAGGCAATCAGCCCCAGCATTTT
V: TRBV7-3; D: TRBD1; J: TRBJ1-1; size: NA; CDR3: CASSPSRQGMNTEAFF; DNA: TGTGCCAGCAGCCCCTCACGACAGGGTATGAACACTGAAGCTTTCTTT
V: TRBV6-1; D: NA; J: TRBJ1-2; size: few; CDR3: CASSEAGPYGYTF; DNA: TGTGCCAGCAGTGAGGCAGGGCCCTATGGCTACACCTTC
V: TRBV12-5; D: NA; J: TRBJ1-1; size: NA; CDR3: CASGEGQPNTEAFF; DNA: TGTGCTAGTGGTGAAGGACAACCGAACACTGAAGCTTTCTTT
V: TRBV9; D: NA; J: TRBJ1-5; size: NA; CDR3: CASSADSNQPQHF; DNA: TGTGCCAGCAGTGCGGATAGCAATCAGCCCCAGCATTTT
V: TRBV13; D: NA; J: TRBJ1-5; size: NA; CDR3: CASSRGGWDQPQHF; DNA: TGTGCCAGCAGTCGAGGGGGTTGGGATCAGCCCCAGCATTTT
V: TRBV27; D: TRBD2; J: TRBJ2-7; size: few; CDR3: CASSLKPSGVYEQYF; DNA: TGTGCCAGCAGTTTGAAGCCTAGCGGGGTGTACGAGCAGTACTTC
V: TRBV19; D: NA; J: TRBJ1-1; size: NA; CDR3: CASRSSGGGTEAFF; DNA: TGTGCCAGTAGATCCTCGGGGGGAGGAACTGAAGCTTTCTTT
V: TRBV6-2/TRBV6-3; D: NA; J: TRBJ1-5; size: NA; CDR3: CASSYSGLYQPQHF; DNA: TGTGCCAGCAGTTACTCAGGACTGTATCAGCCCCAGCATTTT
V: TRBV5-1; D: NA; J: TRBJ1-4; size: NA; CDR3: CASSPSVTNEKLFF; DNA: TGCGCCAGCAGCCCATCGGTAACTAATGAAAAACTGTTTTTT
V: TRBV12-3/TRBV12-4; D: TRBD1; J: TRBJ1-2; size: NA; CDR3: CASSFTGDNGYTF; DNA: TGTGCCAGCAGTTTTACAGGGGATAATGGCTACACCTTC
V: TRBV6-5; D: NA; J: TRBJ2-5; size: NA; CDR3: CASSPPGVAQYF; DNA: TGTGCCAGCAGCCCCCCGGGGGTGGCCCAGTACTTC
V: TRBV28; D: TRBD1; J: TRBJ1-1; size: NA; CDR3: CASSLSGTAVMNTEAFF; DNA: TGTGCCAGCAGTTTATCCGGGACAGCAGTAATGAACACTGAAGCTTTCTTT
V: TRBV6-5; D: TRBD2; J: TRBJ2-1; size: NA; CDR3: CASNRGAGGYNEQFF; DNA: TGTGCCAGCAACCGAGGAGCGGGGGGGTACAATGAGCAGTTCTTC
V: TRBV19; D: TRBD1; J: TRBJ1-4; size: NA; CDR3: CASNQGGLNEKLFF; DNA: TGTGCCAGTAACCAGGGGGGTTTGAATGAAAAACTGTTTTTT
V: TRBV6-5; D: TRBD1; J: TRBJ2-7; size: NA; CDR3: CATHRGPGEQYF; DNA: TGTGCCACTCACAGGGGGCCGGGGGAGCAGTACTTC
V: TRBV7-2; D: NA; J: TRBJ1-3; size: once; CDR3: CASSLFVSGNTIYF; DNA: TGTGCCAGCAGCTTATTCGTATCTGGAAACACCATATATTTT
V: TRBV5-1; D: NA; J: TRBJ1-1; size: NA; CDR3: CASSWLTGNTEAFF; DNA: TGCGCCAGCAGCTGGTTAACAGGGAACACTGAAGCTTTCTTT
V: TRBV6-1; D: TRBD1; J: TRBJ1-4; size: few; CDR3: CASSEPGQANEKLFF; DNA: TGTGCCAGCAGTGAACCGGGACAGGCGAATGAAAAACTGTTTTTT
V: TRBV18; D: NA; J: TRBJ1-1; size: NA; CDR3: CASSQLGDTEAFF; DNA: TGTGCCAGCTCACAGCTAGGAGACACTGAAGCTTTCTTT
V: TRBV29-1; D: NA; J: TRBJ2-2; size: NA; CDR3: CSVARSRTGELFF; DNA: TGCAGCGTTGCCCGGAGTCGGACCGGGGAGCTGTTTTTT
V: TRBV18; D: TRBD1; J: TRBJ2-3; size: NA; CDR3: CASSPLQGAMTDTQYF; DNA: TGTGCCAGCTCACCACTACAGGGGGCGATGACAGATACGCAGTATTTT
V: TRBV7-9; D: TRBD2; J: TRBJ2-3; size: NA; CDR3: CASSAPGGPTDTQYF; DNA: TGTGCCAGCAGCGCCCCGGGGGGGCCGACAGATACGCAGTATTTT
V: TRBV7-9; D: NA; J: TRBJ1-1; size: NA; CDR3: CASSGIGGSGTEAFF; DNA: TGTGCCAGCAGCGGGATCGGGGGTTCGGGGACTGAAGCTTTCTTT
V: TRBV12-3/TRBV12-4; D: TRBD2; J: TRBJ2-7; size: NA; CDR3: CASSAGSGYEQYF; DNA: TGTGCCAGCAGTGCAGGTAGCGGGTACGAGCAGTACTTC
V: TRBV12-5; D: NA; J: TRBJ1-1; size: few; CDR3: CASGLHFGGHTEAFF; DNA: TGTGCTAGTGGTCTCCATTTCGGGGGACACACTGAAGCTTTCTTT
V: TRBV3-1/TRBV3-2; D: NA; J: TRBJ1-2; size: NA; CDR3: CASSQAQRGYTF; DNA: TGTGCCAGCAGCCAAGCCCAGAGGGGCTACACCTTC
V: TRBV7-2; D: TRBD1; J: TRBJ1-1; size: NA; CDR3: CASTKNRGVTEAFF; DNA: TGTGCCAGCACCAAAAACAGGGGCGTCACTGAAGCTTTCTTT
V: TRBV7-9; D: NA; J: TRBJ1-2; size: NA; CDR3: CASSFPGAESGGYTF; DNA: TGTGCCAGCAGCTTCCCAGGGGCGGAGTCCGGCGGCTACACCTTC
V: TRBV7-3; D: NA; J: TRBJ1-6; size: few; CDR3: CASLPGWNSPLHF; DNA: TGTGCCAGCTTGCCAGGATGGAATTCACCCCTCCACTTT
V: TRBV5-1; D: NA; J: TRBJ2-7; size: once; CDR3: CASSLGRLLYEQYF; DNA: TGCGCCAGCAGCTTGGGGCGGCTACTCTACGAGCAGTACTTC
V: TRBV19; D: NA; J: TRBJ1-6; size: few; CDR3: CASSSGQKNSPLHF; DNA: TGTGCCAGTAGTTCGGGACAAAAGAATTCACCCCTCCACTTT
V: TRBV5-1; D: TRBD1; J: TRBJ1-3; size: NA; CDR3: CASSEWTGRNTIYF; DNA: TGCGCCAGCAGCGAGTGGACAGGGAGAAACACCATATATTTT
V: TRBV10-3; D: NA; J: TRBJ2-1; size: once; CDR3: CAISESANEQFF; DNA: TGTGCCATCAGTGAGTCGGCTAATGAGCAGTTCTTC